This entry concerns a single TCR beta chain. This clonotype has ten or more counts. Its antigen is unknown. The record has no base qualities; no much larger clone is one base away. cDNA was synthesized by template-switch 5'RACE using a primer carrying a 10-nucleotide random unique molecular identifier by which each TCR transcript was tagged. Every sequencing run covered 15-18 subjects and yielded more than 170 million TCR-beta sequences. Total RNA was extracted with the RNeasy kit. Using the KAPA Real-time Library Amplification kit, TCR-beta VDJ regions were amplified with primers for the TCR constant region and the 5'RACE anchor. A first PCR added sample indexes and Illumina adaptors, after which a second PCR increased the library yield. The roughly 650 bp TCR product was size-selected on a 2% E-gel SizeSelection system after Ampure bead purification. Before pooling, libraries had their quality checked on a Bioanalyzer, their concentration measured with Qubit, and their quantity determined with the Kapa Library Quantification kit. Paired-end 2 x 150 bp sequencing of the libraries was performed on an Illumina HiSeq 2500. To increase sequence diversity, roughly 24-31% phiX was spiked into each library pool. Concerning the study's data processing: Quality-filtered reads were processed with the UMI-based MiGEC pipeline, and over 75% of raw TCR sequences were removed by the MiGEC pipeline during error correction. IMGT germline references were used for aligning VDJ genes, and each clonotype was defined as a unique CDR3 amino acid sequence together with its V-J genes. Clonal expansion, Shannon diversity and CDR3 relatedness were evaluated with VDJtools (CalcPairwiseDistances, ClusterSamples), while phylogenetic trees were built in CLCbio workbench. Clones with at least 8 unique UMIs were defined as expanded, with this threshold being based on coefficient-of-variation modelling across technical triplicates. TCRdb reanalyzed the raw reads on its own, using fastp at Q25 for trimming and MiXCR for clone calling, and kept in-frame beta chains. Each entry is one CDR3 protein sequence, shown with its most common DNA and genes. V and J calls and clone size were set by TCRdb, not the authors. The sample profile shows about 30,000 distinct CDR3 sequences; about 16% of them were found once. Of the sample, 25% to 35% is held by the ten largest clones.

This entry is derived from a study of neurological immune-mediated disorders (dated by TCRdb to between 2019 and 2020). Background for the entire study: The study compared peripheral blood TCR-beta repertoires of HTLV-I-associated myelopathy (HAM/TSP) patients, multiple sclerosis patients and healthy controls using UMI-based sequencing. The cohort was made up of around 70 subjects, consisting of roughly 15 HAM/TSP patients, 34 multiple sclerosis patients and around 20 healthy controls. Longitudinal samples, technical triplicates and paired sorted CD4+ and CD8+ T-cell subsets, alongside PBMC samples, were included among the approximately 110 TCR-beta libraries.

The healthy controls were volunteers from a blood bank in Maryland, USA. For the unsorted PBMC libraries, 2 million PBMCs were stored in RNAlater at -80 degrees C until RNA extraction and were used to generate the libraries. Peripheral blood was subjected to Ficoll-Hypaque density gradient centrifugation to isolate PBMCs, which were then cryopreserved in liquid nitrogen. The CDR3 runs 11 amino acids, cysteine and phenylalanine included. The sequence is cut down to CDR3 DNA, 33 bases in frame from base 1. Reading the germline V gene (reference sequence) gives CDR1 DFQATT and CDR2 SNEGSKA. V is pared back by 7 bases and J by 6 bases, with 12 bases lying between the germline termini. What the research found in general, with its limitations: TCR clonal expansion was highest in HAM/TSP patients and lowest in MS patients, with MS patients falling below even healthy controls. Across subjects, expanded clones never shared an identical CDR3 amino acid sequence, which suggests that the TCR-beta repertoires in every group were private.

Sequencing used PBMCs. This sequence uses TRBV20-1 and TRBJ1-1; the D gene remains uncertain. This TCR was recovered from a man in his sixties or seventies in good health. The CDR3 protein: CSGKGSAEAFF. The nucleotide sequence is given as TGCAGTGGGAAAGGGAGCGCTGAAGCTTTCTTT.